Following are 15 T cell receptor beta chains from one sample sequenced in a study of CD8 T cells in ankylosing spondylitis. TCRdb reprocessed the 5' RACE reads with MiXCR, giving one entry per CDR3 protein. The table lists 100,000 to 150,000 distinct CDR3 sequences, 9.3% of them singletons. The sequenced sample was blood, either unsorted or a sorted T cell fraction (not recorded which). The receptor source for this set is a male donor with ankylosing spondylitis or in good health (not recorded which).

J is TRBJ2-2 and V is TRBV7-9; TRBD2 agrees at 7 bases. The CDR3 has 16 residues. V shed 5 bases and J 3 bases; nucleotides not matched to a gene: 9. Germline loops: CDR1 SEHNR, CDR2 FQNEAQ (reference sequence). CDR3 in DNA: TGTGCCAGCAGCCAAAACCAGGGAGGGCACACCGGGGAGCTGTTTTTT. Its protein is CASSQNQGGHTGELFF.

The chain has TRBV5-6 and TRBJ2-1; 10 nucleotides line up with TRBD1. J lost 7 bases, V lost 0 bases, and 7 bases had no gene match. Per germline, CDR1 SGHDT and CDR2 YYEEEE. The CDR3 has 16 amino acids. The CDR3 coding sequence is TGTGCCAGCAGCTTGGTAGACAGGGGGCGCAGGAATGAGCAGTTCTTC. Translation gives CASSLVDRGRRNEQFF.

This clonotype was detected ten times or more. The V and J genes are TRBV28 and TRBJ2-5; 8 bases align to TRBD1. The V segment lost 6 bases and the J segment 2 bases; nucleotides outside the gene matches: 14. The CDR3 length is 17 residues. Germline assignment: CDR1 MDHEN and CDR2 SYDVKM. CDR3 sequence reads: CASRPSFRNRGQETQYF. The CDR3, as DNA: TGTGCCAGCAGGCCCAGTTTTAGAAACAGGGGGCAAGAGACCCAGTACTTC.

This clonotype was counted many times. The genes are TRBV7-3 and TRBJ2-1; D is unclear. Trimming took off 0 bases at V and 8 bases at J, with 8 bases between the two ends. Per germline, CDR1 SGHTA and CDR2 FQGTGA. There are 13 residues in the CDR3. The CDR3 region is CASSLTSLDEQFF. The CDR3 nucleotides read TGTGCCAGCAGCTTAACTAGTCTCGATGAGCAGTTCTTC.

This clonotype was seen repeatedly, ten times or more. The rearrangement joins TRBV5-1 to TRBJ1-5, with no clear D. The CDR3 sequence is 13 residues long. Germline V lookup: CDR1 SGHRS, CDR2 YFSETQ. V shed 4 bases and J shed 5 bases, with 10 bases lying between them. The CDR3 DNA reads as TGCGCCAGCAGCCCAGGAGGGTATCAGCCCCAGCATTTT. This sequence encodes CASSPGGYQPQHF. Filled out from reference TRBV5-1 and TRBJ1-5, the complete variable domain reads KAGVTQTPRYLIKTRGQQVTLSCSPISGHRSVSWYQQTPGQGLQFLFEYFSETQRNKGNFPGRFSGRQFSNSRSEMNVSTLELGDSALYLCASSPGGYQPQHFGDGTRLSIL.

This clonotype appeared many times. The DNA for the CDR3 is TGTGCCAGCAGTCCAGGGACAGACCATCCCGAGCAGTACTTC. It is translated as CASSPGTDHPEQYF. V usage is TRBV7-2 and J usage is TRBJ2-7, with 7 positions matching TRBD1. The CDR3 consists of 14 residues. Germline-derived CDR1 and CDR2 are SGHTA and FQGNSA. The V segment lost 6 bases and the J segment 6 bases; nucleotides outside the gene matches: 11.

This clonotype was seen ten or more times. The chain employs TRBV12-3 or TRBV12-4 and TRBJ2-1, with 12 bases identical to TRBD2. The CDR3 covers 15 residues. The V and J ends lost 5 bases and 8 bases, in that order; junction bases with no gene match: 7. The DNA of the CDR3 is TGTGCCAGCAGTCCCCGACTAGCGGGAGCGGATGAGCAGTTCTTC. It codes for CASSPRLAGADEQFF.

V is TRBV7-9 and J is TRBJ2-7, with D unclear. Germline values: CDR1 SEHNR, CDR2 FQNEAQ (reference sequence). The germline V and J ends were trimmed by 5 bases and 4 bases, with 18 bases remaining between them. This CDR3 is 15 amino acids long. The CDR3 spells CASSQGADGSYEQYF. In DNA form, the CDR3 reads TGTGCCAGCAGCCAAGGCGCCGACGGATCTTACGAGCAGTACTTC.

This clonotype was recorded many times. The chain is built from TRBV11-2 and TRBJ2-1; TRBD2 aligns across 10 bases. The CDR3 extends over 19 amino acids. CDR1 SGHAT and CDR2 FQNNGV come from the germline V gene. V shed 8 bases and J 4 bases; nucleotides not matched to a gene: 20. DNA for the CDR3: TGTGCCAGCCTAGGTGGAGGGGGTGGTAGCGGGAGGACTTACAATGAGCAGTTCTTC. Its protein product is CASLGGGGGSGRTYNEQFF.

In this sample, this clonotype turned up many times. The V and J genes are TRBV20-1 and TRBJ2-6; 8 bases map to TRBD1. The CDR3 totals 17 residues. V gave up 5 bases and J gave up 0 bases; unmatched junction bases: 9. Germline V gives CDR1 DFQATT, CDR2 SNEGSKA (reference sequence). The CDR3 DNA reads TGCAGTGCTCCCCGGGACAGGTTCCGCTCTGGGGCCAACGTCCTGACTTTC. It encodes CSAPRDRFRSGANVLTF.

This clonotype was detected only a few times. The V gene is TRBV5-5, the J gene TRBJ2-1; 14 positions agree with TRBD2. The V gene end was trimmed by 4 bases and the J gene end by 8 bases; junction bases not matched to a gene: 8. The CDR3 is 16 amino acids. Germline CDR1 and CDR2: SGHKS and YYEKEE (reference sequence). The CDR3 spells CASSAGTSGRSDEQFF. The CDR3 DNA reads TGTGCCAGCAGCGCCGGGACTAGCGGGAGAAGCGATGAGCAGTTCTTC.

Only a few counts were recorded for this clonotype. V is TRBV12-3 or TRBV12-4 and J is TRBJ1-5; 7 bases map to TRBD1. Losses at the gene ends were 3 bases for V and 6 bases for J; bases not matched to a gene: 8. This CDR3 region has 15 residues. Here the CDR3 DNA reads TGTGCCAGCAGTTTTCAGGGGCAGGGGGGTCAGCCCCAGCATTTT. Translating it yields CASSFQGQGGQPQHF.

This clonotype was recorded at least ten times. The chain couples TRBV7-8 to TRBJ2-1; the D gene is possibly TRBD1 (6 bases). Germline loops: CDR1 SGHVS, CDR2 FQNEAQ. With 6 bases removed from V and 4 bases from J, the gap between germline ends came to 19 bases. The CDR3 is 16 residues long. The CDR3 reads CASRSARGNLYNEQFF. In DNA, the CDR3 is TGTGCCAGCAGAAGTGCGAGGGGGAACTTATACAATGAGCAGTTCTTC.

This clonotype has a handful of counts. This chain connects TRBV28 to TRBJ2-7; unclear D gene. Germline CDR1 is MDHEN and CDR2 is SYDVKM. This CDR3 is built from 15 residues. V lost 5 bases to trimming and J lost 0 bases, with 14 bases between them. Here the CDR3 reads CASSHPQENSYEQYF. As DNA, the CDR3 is TGTGCCAGCAGTCATCCCCAAGAAAACTCCTACGAGCAGTACTTC. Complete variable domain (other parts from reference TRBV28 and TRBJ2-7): DVKVTQSSRYLVKRTGEKVFLECVQDMDHENMFWYRQDPGLGLRLIYFSYDVKMKEKGDIPEGYSVSREKKERFSLILESASTNQTSMYLCASSHPQENSYEQYFGPGTRLTVT.

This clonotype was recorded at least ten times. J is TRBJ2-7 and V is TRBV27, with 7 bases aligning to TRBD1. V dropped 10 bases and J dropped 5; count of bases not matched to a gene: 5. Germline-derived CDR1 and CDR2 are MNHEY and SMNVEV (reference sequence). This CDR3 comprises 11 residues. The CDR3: CAIKQGHEQYF. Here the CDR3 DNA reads TGTGCCATCAAACAGGGGCACGAGCAGTACTTC.